The entry that follows covers one TCR beta chain sequence. Its target is unknown. Treatment in this sample: oral pan-JAK inhibitor, 5-10 mg twice daily. Sorting from PBMCs produced CD4+ and CD8+ T cells. Extraction of RNA preceded its reverse transcription into cDNA, which served as the sequencing template. The repertoire was sequenced with immunoSEQ multiplex PCR; TCRdb's copy has only in-frame clones and lacks some. The repertoire holds about 160,000 clones, about two thirds seen once, with around 0.9% in the top ten. This CDR3 is 14 amino acids long. CDR1 SNHLY and CDR2 FYNNEI come from the germline V gene. The trim removed 6 bases at V and 3 bases at J, leaving 6 bases unmatched. The sample comes from a study of CD8+ T cells in alopecia areata. Study as a whole: Treated patients were given oral tofacitinib, which was dosed at 5 to 10 mg twice daily. Dosing with tofacitinib proceeded for 6 to 18 months, followed by 6 months off drug. Findings and caveats of the study: Clonality in the scalp and expanded CD8+ clones ranked among the top 100 were significantly decreased by tofacitinib.

The chain combines TRBV2 with TRBJ2-7, with 9 positions matching TRBD1. This clonotype was sampled from a human donor with alopecia areata. The sample here was CD4+ T cells sorted from blood, taken at week 4, from a patient treated with tofacitinib. This chain's CDR3 is CASRLGGQGYEQYF. The DNA for the CDR3 is TGTGCCAGCAGACTGGGGGGACAGGGCTACGAGCAGTACTTC.